The 32 T cell receptor beta chains in this list originate from one sample, sequenced in a study of cytomegalovirus exposure and HLA in healthy donors. The PCR had 60 Vbeta and 13 Jbeta primers. Sequencing used immunoSEQ multiplex PCR; TCRdb keeps in-frame clones, though not all of them. The listing records 100,000 to 150,000 clones. Sequencing was done on a sample of PBMCs. Receptors were obtained from a man aged 35-49 years in good health and CMV-seronegative.

The gene calls are TRBV28 and TRBJ2-7, with 11 bases aligning to TRBD2. From germline, CDR1 is MDHEN and CDR2 SYDVKM. The CDR3 has 16 residues. V shed 5 bases, J shed 0 bases, and the junction held 6 bases outside the gene matches. The CDR3 is CASSIGGTSGSYEQYF. In DNA, the CDR3 is TGTGCCAGCAGTATAGGCGGGACTAGCGGCTCCTACGAGCAGTACTTC.

The J gene is TRBJ2-3, the V gene TRBV5-5; the D is unclear. The CDR3 extends over 11 amino acids. The germline CDR1 and CDR2 sequences are SGHKS and YYEKEE (reference sequence). Trimming pared 7 bases from V and 4 bases from J, leaving 7 bases between. The CDR3 DNA sequence: TGTGCCAGCGGAGTGGCAGATACGCAGTATTTT. Its translation: CASGVADTQYF.

The chain combines TRBV7-8 with TRBJ1-2; possible D gene TRBD1, 5 bases. V lost 4 bases, J lost 4 bases, and 10 bases lay in between. Germline V gives CDR1 SGHVS, CDR2 FQNEAQ. The CDR3 is made up of 13 amino acids. In DNA, the CDR3 is TGTGCCAGCAGCTACCGGGGGGGCTATGGCTACACCTTC. It yields the protein CASSYRGGYGYTF.

The V and J genes are TRBV2 and TRBJ1-2, with D possibly matching TRBD1 (6 bases). Trimming stripped 2 bases from V and 4 bases from J, with 14 bases between. Per the germline V gene, CDR1 is SNHLY and CDR2 is FYNNEI. The CDR3 consists of 15 residues. The CDR3 nucleotides are TGTGCCAGCAGTGAAAACAGGGAACCCTCCTATGGCTACACCTTC. Translated: CASSENREPSYGYTF.

This chain connects TRBV6-5 to TRBJ2-5, with D perhaps TRBD1 (5 bases). The CDR3 loop spans 15 amino acids. Per germline, CDR1 MNHEY and CDR2 SVGAGI. V was trimmed by 4 bases and J by 7 bases, leaving 19 bases between them. The CDR3 loop reads CASSFPRAGLWTQYF. The CDR3 nucleotides are TGTGCCAGCAGTTTCCCCAGGGCAGGCCTCTGGACCCAGTACTTC.

J is TRBJ2-7 and V is TRBV6-5; TRBD2 matches at 9 bases. Trimming took 6 bases from V and 2 from J; bases not matched to a gene: 5. Germline V CDR1 and CDR2: MNHEY, SVGAGI. The CDR3 spans 14 residues. The CDR3 region has the DNA TGTGCCAGCAGGCTAGCGGGACTACCCTACGAGCAGTACTTC. This translates into CASRLAGLPYEQYF.

The rearrangement uses TRBV11-1 and TRBJ2-1, with TRBD1 matching 8 bases. CDR1 and CDR2 (germline): SGHAT, FQDESV (reference sequence). The CDR3 has 13 amino acids. Trimming took 6 bases from V and 6 from J; bases not matched to a gene: 4. CDR3 region: CASSLDRGNEQFF. DNA for the CDR3: TGTGCCAGCAGTCTCGACAGGGGCAATGAGCAGTTCTTC.

The V gene is TRBV7-9, the J gene TRBJ2-7, with 8 bases lining up with TRBD1. J lost 0 bases, V lost 0 bases, and 4 bases had no gene match. The CDR3 sequence is 16 residues long. Germline CDR1 and CDR2: SEHNR and FQNEAQ (reference sequence). The CDR3 nucleotides are TGTGCCAGCAGCTTAGCGGTCGGACAGGGCTCCTACGAGCAGTACTTC. It encodes CASSLAVGQGSYEQYF.

V and J are TRBV27 and TRBJ2-7; the D is unclear. Germline V CDR1 and CDR2: MNHEY, SMNVEV (reference sequence). This CDR3 is built from 14 residues. The germline V and J ends were trimmed by 6 bases and 0 bases, with 12 bases remaining between them. The CDR3 here is CASRAAGSSYEQYF. DNA of the CDR3: TGTGCCAGCAGGGCAGCAGGTTCCTCCTACGAGCAGTACTTC.

V is TRBV5-4 and J is TRBJ2-7; no clear D gene. The CDR3 is 13 amino acids. The germline V gene encodes CDR1 SGHNT and CDR2 YYREEE (reference sequence). Between the trimmed V and J ends, which lost 0 bases and 3 bases, there was a span of 7 bases. This CDR3 is CASSLDRIYEQYF. The CDR3, as DNA: TGTGCCAGCAGCTTGGACAGAATCTACGAGCAGTACTTC. The full variable domain, its missing parts supplied by reference TRBV5-4 and TRBJ2-7, is ETGVTQSPTHLIKTRGQQVTLRCSSQSGHNTVSWYQQALGQGPQFIFQYYREEENGRGNFPPRFSGLQFPNYSSELNVNALELDDSALYLCASSLDRIYEQYFGPGTRLTVT.

V is TRBV28 and J is TRBJ2-3; no firm D call. CDR3 length: 17 amino acids. The V gene lost 3 bases and the J gene lost 0 bases, with 16 bases spanning the gap. CDR1 MDHEN and CDR2 SYDVKM come from the germline V gene. CDR3 nucleotides: TGTGCCAGCAGTTTTATGGTGTCATTGACTAGCACAGATACGCAGTATTTT. The encoded protein is CASSFMVSLTSTDTQYF.

This sequence joins TRBV6-5 and TRBJ2-7; no clear D. V lost 2 bases, J lost 6 bases, and 5 bases lay in between. CDR3 length: 11 residues. Germline V gene lookup returns CDR1 MNHEY and CDR2 SVGAGI. The CDR3 DNA is TGTGCCAGCAGTTACGGGCGCGAGCAGTACTTC. Translation: CASSYGREQYF.

The CDR3 sequence: CASSLGASYEQYF. CDR3 sequence (DNA): TGCGCCAGCAGCTTGGGGGCCTCCTACGAGCAGTACTTC. The chain uses TRBV5-1 and TRBJ2-7, with no clear D. The CDR3 is 13 residues long. The V and J ends lost 0 bases and 0 bases respectively, with 4 bases between them. Germline CDR1 is SGHRS and CDR2 is YFSETQ.

This chain joins TRBV5-1 and TRBJ2-3; D perhaps matches TRBD1 (6 bases). This CDR3 contains 13 residues. Deletions cut 3 bases from V and 4 bases from J, with 9 bases between. Germline V gene lookup returns CDR1 SGHRS and CDR2 YFSETQ. CDR3 residues: CASSSNRADTQYF. The CDR3 DNA reads TGCGCCAGCAGCTCCAACAGGGCAGATACGCAGTATTTT.

V and J are TRBV30 and TRBJ1-3; 11 bases match TRBD1. Germline CDR1 is GTSNPN and CDR2 is SVGIG (reference sequence). V was clipped by 2 bases and J by 8 bases; unmatched bases: 11. This CDR3 region has 16 residues. In DNA form, the CDR3 reads TGTGCCTGGAGTCCATCCTCCGGGACAGGGGGTTACACCATATATTTT. It specifies CAWSPSSGTGGYTIYF.

The chain is built from TRBV9 and TRBJ2-5; D is perhaps TRBD2 (6 bases). Germline lookup yields CDR1 SGDLS and CDR2 YYNGEE. The CDR3 length is 14 residues. The ends were cut back, 3 bases at V and 1 base at J, with 10 bases in the middle. The CDR3 sequence is CASSAGLRQETQYF. DNA for the CDR3: TGTGCCAGCAGCGCCGGACTACGCCAAGAGACCCAGTACTTC.

The rearrangement uses TRBV6-5 and TRBJ2-1; possibly TRBD2 for D (5 bases). Germline V gene data show CDR1 as MNHEY and CDR2 as SVGAGI. CDR3 size: 12 residues. Deletions cut 6 bases from V and 7 bases from J, with 10 bases between. The CDR3, as DNA: TGTGCCAGCAGCCGAGAGGGAAATGAGCAGTTCTTC. Its protein is CASSREGNEQFF.

This rearrangement joins TRBV7-2 to TRBJ2-2; a possible D gene is TRBD1 (6 bases). Germline V CDR1 and CDR2: SGHTA, FQGNSA. V was trimmed by 5 bases and J by 5 bases, leaving 12 bases between them. The CDR3 consists of 14 residues. This chain's CDR3 is CASSLGQTTGELFF. DNA of the CDR3: TGTGCCAGCAGCCTCGGACAGACTACCGGGGAGCTGTTTTTT.

CDR3 coding DNA: TGTGCCAGCAGGCGGGTTATAGGGAGCGGGGTAGACAATGAGCAGTTCTTC. Protein product: CASRRVIGSGVDNEQFF. This sequence joins TRBV27 and TRBJ2-1, with TRBD2 identical over 7 bases. The length of the CDR3 is 17 residues. Germline V gives CDR1 MNHEY, CDR2 SMNVEV (reference sequence). The V gene end was trimmed by 6 bases and the J gene end by 5 bases; junction bases not matched to a gene: 16.

J is TRBJ1-1 and V is TRBV27; D is undetermined. The CDR3 spans 12 residues. V was shortened by 6 bases and J by 6 bases, with 11 bases between the two germline ends. From germline, CDR1 is MNHEY and CDR2 SMNVEV (reference sequence). The CDR3: CASRNYEAEAFF. The CDR3 DNA reads as TGTGCCAGCAGGAACTATGAAGCTGAAGCTTTCTTT.

The chain has TRBV29-1 and TRBJ2-2, with TRBD2 identical over 9 bases. The CDR3 has 14 residues. The junction had 2 bases not matched to a gene; V was cut back by 2 bases and J by 4 bases. From germline, CDR1 is SQVTM and CDR2 ANQGSEA. CDR3 residues: CSVELAGSTGELFF. Here the CDR3 DNA reads TGCAGCGTTGAACTAGCGGGGAGCACCGGGGAGCTGTTTTTT.

The chain links TRBV6-5 to TRBJ1-3; TRBD1 agrees at 9 bases. CDR1 and CDR2 from the germline V gene are MNHEY and SVGAGI. The CDR3 spans 15 residues. J gave up 4 bases and V 7 bases, and 8 bases lay outside the gene matches. CDR3 region: CASNARGQGGNTIYF. The CDR3 region has the DNA TGTGCCAGCAACGCCCGGGGACAGGGAGGAAACACCATATATTTT.

The genes are TRBV19 and TRBJ2-2, with D possibly TRBD2 on 6 matching bases. The CDR3 extends over 18 amino acids. Trimming pared 6 bases from V and 5 bases from J, leaving 25 bases between. CDR1 and CDR2 (germline): LNHDA, SQIVND (reference sequence). CDR3 sequence (DNA): TGTGCCAGTAGCCCCGGGCGTGCCGAGGGACTTCGAACCGGGGAGCTGTTTTTT. It specifies CASSPGRAEGLRTGELFF.

V usage is TRBV28 and J usage is TRBJ1-2, with D maybe TRBD1 (6 bases). The CDR3 contains 12 residues. From germline, CDR1 is MDHEN and CDR2 SYDVKM. The ends were cut back, 4 bases at V and 7 bases at J, with 10 bases in the middle. The CDR3: CASSWTVAGYTF. CDR3 nucleotides: TGTGCCAGCAGTTGGACAGTCGCTGGCTACACCTTC.

The chain recombines TRBV6-1 with TRBJ2-2; 9 positions match TRBD1. Germline V gene data show CDR1 as MNHNS and CDR2 as SASEGT. Trimming removed 8 bases from V and 6 bases from J; junction bases left unmatched: 7. The CDR3 runs to 14 residues. The CDR3 nucleotides read TGTGCCAGCTCCGGACAGGGGACCGCCGGGGAGCTGTTTTTT. Amino acid sequence: CASSGQGTAGELFF.

The chain uses TRBV6-5 and TRBJ1-2; no clear D. Germline CDR1 and CDR2: MNHEY and SVGAGI. This CDR3 has 15 residues. The V end lost 8 bases, the J end lost 4 bases, and 20 bases lay between the germline ends. The CDR3 here is CASRRSPTELYGYTF. The CDR3 DNA reads as TGTGCCAGCCGCCGCTCTCCGACGGAGCTCTATGGCTACACCTTC.

This sequence joins TRBV2 and TRBJ2-7, with a possible D match to TRBD1 (6 bases). V gave up 5 bases and J gave up 0 bases, with 11 bases separating them. CDR1 is SNHLY, CDR2 FYNNEI, per germline. CDR3 length: 14 residues. In DNA form, the CDR3 reads TGTGCCAGCAGTTACAGGGCAACCTCCTACGAGCAGTACTTC. This sequence encodes CASSYRATSYEQYF.

This clone counts as medium-sized (0.01 to 0.1%) by frequency. The chain combines TRBV6-4 with TRBJ2-2, with 7 bases lining up with TRBD2. Losses at the gene ends were 5 bases for V and 7 bases for J; bases not matched to a gene: 7. This CDR3 contains 14 residues. From germline, CDR1 is MRHNA and CDR2 SNTAGT. The CDR3 coding sequence is TGTGCCAGCAGTCCCACTAGCGAGGGCGGGGAGCTGTTTTTT. It codes for CASSPTSEGGELFF.

The V and J genes are TRBV6-5 and TRBJ2-7, with a tentative D call TRBD1 (6 bases). V was shortened by 6 bases and J by 0 bases, with 12 bases between the two germline ends. The CDR3 totals 14 residues. Germline V gene lookup returns CDR1 MNHEY and CDR2 SVGAGI. As DNA, the CDR3 is TGTGCCAGCAGATGGACAGCAAACTCCTACGAGCAGTACTTC. Translated, it gives CASRWTANSYEQYF.

The rearrangement links TRBV2 to TRBJ1-5; 7 bases are a match to TRBD1. Trimming cost V 6 bases and J 5 bases; bases outside gene matches: 7. There are 14 residues in the CDR3. The V gene's germline CDR1 is SNHLY and CDR2 FYNNEI. The CDR3 sequence is CASREQGKDQPQHF. Written as DNA, the CDR3 is TGTGCCAGCAGGGAACAGGGGAAGGATCAGCCCCAGCATTTT.

The rearrangement joins TRBV28 to TRBJ2-5; 14 positions match TRBD2. The J segment lost 5 bases and the V segment lost 7 bases, leaving 9 bases of the junction unmatched. The germline gives CDR1 MDHEN, CDR2 SYDVKM. The CDR3 loop spans 16 amino acids. This chain's CDR3 is CASNQGTSGRLETQYF. The CDR3 nucleotides are TGTGCCAGCAACCAGGGGACTAGCGGGAGACTCGAGACCCAGTACTTC. The whole variable domain, remainder taken from reference TRBV28 and TRBJ2-5, is DVKVTQSSRYLVKRTGEKVFLECVQDMDHENMFWYRQDPGLGLRLIYFSYDVKMKEKGDIPEGYSVSREKKERFSLILESASTNQTSMYLCASNQGTSGRLETQYFGPGTRLLVL.

The genes are TRBV5-1 and TRBJ2-1; 11 bases map to TRBD2. Germline V gene sequence: CDR1 SGHRS, CDR2 YFSETQ. The CDR3 length is 16 residues. J was trimmed by 2 bases and V by 7 bases; bases with no gene match: 8. CDR3 region: CASWGTSGGAYNEQFF. Written as DNA, the CDR3 is TGCGCCAGCTGGGGCACTAGCGGGGGTGCCTACAATGAGCAGTTCTTC.